Here is one TCR beta chain with its context. Sequenced by immunoSEQ multiplex PCR; TCRdb stores in-frame clones only, minus some. The sample has 70,000 to 95,000 clones; 90% to 95% are singletons. The sample originates from a study of OX40 agonist ivuxolimab in advanced cancers. Trimming took off 5 bases at V and 1 base at J, with 8 bases between the two ends. CDR3 length equals 13 residues. CDR1 SEHNR and CDR2 FQNEAQ come from the germline V gene (reference sequence). The material sequenced was CD4+ or CD8+ T cells sorted from blood, taken in a trial of the OX40 agonist ivuxolimab. The sequence derives from an adult with an advanced solid tumor such as melanoma, head and neck, liver or kidney cancer. The chain couples TRBV7-9 to TRBJ1-1, with D perhaps TRBD1 (5 bases). The CDR3 DNA reads as TGTGCCAGCAGCCCCGGGGGGAACACTGAAGCTTTCTTT. It translates to CASSPGGNTEAFF.